Here is one TCR beta chain with its context. Its antigen is still unknown. This CDR3 contains 17 residues. Germline loops: CDR1 MDHEN, CDR2 SYDVKM. V shed 5 bases and J shed 5 bases, with 22 bases lying between them. Time point specified: cycle 4 day 1 (C4D1), after about 6 weeks of nivolumab. Brentuximab vedotin exposure varied, and every patient relapsed after autologous stem cell transplantation. Complete response, partial response or progressive disease constituted the best responses recorded. Assay: immunoSEQ multiplex PCR; the TCRdb copy retains only in-frame clones and omits some. The sample consists of roughly 64,000 clones, just over 90% of them appearing once. This entry comes from a study of PD-1 blockade in classical Hodgkin lymphoma. Regarding the study as a whole: Newly diagnosed patients had baseline TCR diversity that was reportedly lower than that of healthy donors. Undefined causes, possibly disease activity or prior therapy, underlie the repertoire differences.

The sequencing used peripheral blood mononuclear cells (PBMCs), collected before the fourth cycle of nivolumab. This receptor was taken from a human donor with classical Hodgkin lymphoma. The genes are TRBV28 and TRBJ1-5, with D possibly TRBD1 on 6 matching bases. This CDR3 reads CASSERDIRNHDQPQHF. Here the CDR3 DNA reads TGTGCCAGCAGTGAAAGGGACATTCGAAACCACGATCAGCCCCAGCATTTT.